The next 23 T cell receptor beta chains were all read from a single sample in a study of T cell changes during pregnancy in multiple sclerosis. This table comes from immunoSEQ multiplex PCR, and its TCRdb copy is limited to in-frame clones, with some not included. The repertoire includes roughly 35,000 clones, 75% to 90% of them detected once, and around 4.3% sits in the top ten. This specimen was CD8+ T cells from peripheral blood mononuclear cells, taken after pregnancy. The receptors come from a female donor with multiple sclerosis, enrolled in a pregnancy study.

This chain connects TRBV9 to TRBJ2-3, with TRBD1 identical over 9 bases. The V segment lost 2 bases and the J segment 6 bases; nucleotides outside the gene matches: 7. Germline CDR1 SGDLS, CDR2 YYNGEE. The CDR3 loop spans 15 amino acids. The CDR3: CASSVPGQGYDTQYF. The CDR3 DNA reads as TGTGCCAGCAGCGTCCCGGGACAGGGATATGATACGCAGTATTTT.

The chain links TRBV7-3 to TRBJ1-1; a weak D match, TRBD1 (5 bases). CDR1 and CDR2 (germline): SGHTA, FQGTGA. This CDR3 region has 13 residues. V lost 5 bases, J lost 2 bases, and 9 bases lay in between. The CDR3 region is CASSAQGNTEAFF. CDR3 nucleotide sequence: TGTGCCAGCAGCGCCCAGGGCAACACTGAAGCTTTCTTT.

The chain is built from TRBV4-1 and TRBJ1-6, with D uncertain. Trimming left V 1 base short and J 10 bases short, with 11 bases between. This CDR3 comprises 14 residues. Germline V gene sequence: CDR1 MGHRA, CDR2 YSYEKL. The CDR3 here is CASSQGGSNSPLHF. Written as DNA, the CDR3 is TGCGCCAGCAGCCAAGGAGGGTCTAACTCACCCCTCCACTTT.

The chain recombines TRBV30 with TRBJ2-1; 7 bases map to TRBD1. The CDR3 has 14 amino acids. Germline V lookup: CDR1 GTSNPN, CDR2 SVGIG (reference sequence). V was pared by 7 bases and J by 2 bases, with 8 bases of the junction left unmatched. The CDR3 spells CAFTRDRPYNEQFF. The CDR3 DNA sequence: TGTGCCTTCACCCGGGACAGACCCTACAATGAGCAGTTCTTC.

The chain couples TRBV6-5 to TRBJ2-3; 9 bases fit TRBD2. The germline CDR1 and CDR2 sequences are MNHEY and SVGAGI. Germline trimming cut 4 bases from V and 5 bases from J; bases unmatched to any gene: 4. CDR3 size: 14 residues. The CDR3 DNA is TGTGCCAGCAGTTGGGCGGGGGGGCTAGATACGCAGTATTTT. Its translation is CASSWAGGLDTQYF.

The chain is built from TRBV18 and TRBJ2-7; D gene unclear. CDR1 is KGHSH, CDR2 LQKENI, per germline. The V gene lost 2 bases and the J gene lost 5 bases, with 10 bases spanning the gap. The CDR3 spans 13 residues. DNA of the CDR3: TGTGCCAGCTCACCATTTGACGAGGACGAGCAGTACTTC. Translation gives CASSPFDEDEQYF.

The rearrangement links TRBV9 to TRBJ2-1, with 9 bases lining up with TRBD1. Germline V gives CDR1 SGDLS, CDR2 YYNGEE. CDR3 length: 18 amino acids. The V and J ends lost 2 bases and 8 bases, in that order; junction bases with no gene match: 17. This chain's CDR3 is CASSVGLIRDRESDEQFF. The CDR3 coding sequence is TGTGCCAGCAGCGTGGGACTCATCCGGGACAGGGAAAGCGATGAGCAGTTCTTC. The full variable domain, rest sourced from reference TRBV9 and TRBJ2-1, is DSGVTQTPKHLITATGQRVTLRCSPRSGDLSVYWYQQSLDQGLQFLIQYYNGEERAKGNILERFSAQQFPDLHSELNLSSLELGDSALYFCASSVGLIRDRESDEQFFGPGTRLTVL.

V and J are TRBV14 and TRBJ2-7; TRBD1 matches 7 bases. J lost 1 base, V lost 2 bases, and 8 bases had no gene match. This CDR3 is 16 amino acids long. Germline loops: CDR1 SGHDN, CDR2 FVKESK. The CDR3 loop reads CASSQPLQGISYEQYF. The CDR3, as DNA: TGTGCCAGCAGCCAACCCTTACAGGGGATTTCCTACGAGCAGTACTTC.

The chain employs TRBV11-1 and TRBJ2-7; D not certain. Trimming left V 3 bases short and J 0 bases short, with 9 bases between. CDR3 length: 14 amino acids. Per the germline V gene, CDR1 is SGHAT and CDR2 is FQDESV (reference sequence). CDR3 amino acids: CASSFYGFSYEQYF. As DNA, the CDR3 is TGTGCCAGCAGCTTCTACGGGTTCTCCTACGAGCAGTACTTC. Drawing the rest from reference TRBV11-1 and TRBJ2-7, the complete variable domain is EAEVAQSPRYKITEKSQAVAFWCDPISGHATLYWYRQILGQGPELLVQFQDESVVDDSQLPKDRFSAERLKGVDSTLKIQPAELGDSAMYLCASSFYGFSYEQYFGPGTRLTVT.

This clone appeared a single time. This chain uses TRBV7-3 with TRBJ1-1, with a possible D match to TRBD1 (5 bases). V gave up 5 bases and J gave up 4 bases, with 17 bases separating them. The CDR3 covers 15 residues. Germline loops: CDR1 SGHTA, CDR2 FQGTGA. The CDR3 is CASSPGAGGVTEAFF. CDR3 DNA: TGTGCCAGCAGCCCGGGCGCTGGGGGGGTCACTGAAGCTTTCTTT.

The rearrangement links TRBV6-5 to TRBJ1-2, with 7 nucleotides matching TRBD1. Germline CDR1 MNHEY, CDR2 SVGAGI. V shed 2 bases, J shed 8 bases, and the junction held 11 bases outside the gene matches. This CDR3 is built from 15 residues. The CDR3 spells CASSYGTATSGGYTF. CDR3 nucleotides: TGTGCCAGCAGTTACGGGACAGCGACCTCCGGGGGCTACACCTTC.

The rearrangement joins TRBV5-1 to TRBJ2-7; a possible D gene is TRBD1 (5 bases). The CDR3 covers 12 residues. V dropped 3 bases and J dropped 5 bases, with 9 bases sitting between them. CDR1 and CDR2 (germline): SGHRS, YFSETQ. In nucleotides, the CDR3 is TGCGCCAGCAGCTACGGACAAAACGAGCAGTACTTC. Protein: CASSYGQNEQYF.

The chain combines TRBV2 with TRBJ2-1, with 7 bases identical to TRBD2. V lost 10 bases and J lost 3; bases outside the gene matches: 6. The CDR3 is 13 amino acids. Germline-derived CDR1 and CDR2 are SNHLY and FYNNEI. The chain's CDR3 is CATSGLVYNEQFF. CDR3 coding DNA: TGTGCCACCTCTGGACTAGTCTACAATGAGCAGTTCTTC.

This clone occurred once. The V call is TRBV9, the J call TRBJ2-3, with 11 bases matching TRBD2. Trimming removed 3 bases from V and 4 bases from J; junction bases left unmatched: 7. This CDR3 is 16 amino acids long. Germline lookup yields CDR1 SGDLS and CDR2 YYNGEE. The CDR3 protein is CASSGLAGGMADTQYF. As DNA, the CDR3 is TGTGCCAGCAGCGGGTTAGCGGGGGGGATGGCAGATACGCAGTATTTT.

V gene TRBV13 combines with J gene TRBJ1-1, with D maybe TRBD1 (5 bases). The germline CDR1 and CDR2 sequences are PRHDT and FYEKMQ (reference sequence). Trimming removed 3 bases from V and 1 base from J, with 9 bases in between. The CDR3 spans 14 residues. CDR3 in DNA: TGTGCCAGCAGCTTTAGACAGCCGAACACTGAAGCTTTCTTT. The encoded protein is CASSFRQPNTEAFF.

The J gene is TRBJ1-4, the V gene TRBV7-9; the D gene is possibly TRBD1 (5 bases). Germline CDR1 reads SEHNR; CDR2 reads FQNEAQ (reference sequence). The CDR3 extends over 17 amino acids. The ends were cut back, 5 bases at V and 2 bases at J, with 18 bases in the middle. This CDR3 is CASSPPGGMATNEKLFF. In DNA, the CDR3 is TGTGCCAGCAGCCCCCCGGGGGGGATGGCTACTAATGAAAAACTGTTTTTT.

The chain joins TRBV2 to TRBJ2-2; 10 bases map to TRBD1. After removal of 10 bases from V and 3 bases from J, the junction contained 11 bases not matched to a gene. This CDR3 comprises 16 residues. CDR1 and CDR2 from the germline V gene are SNHLY and FYNNEI. DNA for the CDR3: TGTGCCACTACTACCGGGACAGGGGACTACACCGGGGAGCTGTTTTTT. Amino acids: CATTTGTGDYTGELFF.

The rearrangement links TRBV9 to TRBJ1-2; 7 bases fit TRBD1. Germline trimming cut 3 bases from V and 4 bases from J; bases unmatched to any gene: 6. The CDR3 length is 14 residues. Germline CDR1 SGDLS, CDR2 YYNGEE. The CDR3 reads CASSAAGGRYGYTF. CDR3 nucleotide sequence: TGTGCCAGCAGCGCAGCAGGGGGGCGCTATGGCTACACCTTC.

V gene TRBV7-3 combines with J gene TRBJ1-1, with D tentatively TRBD1 (6 bases). V gave up 1 base and J gave up 6 bases, with 9 bases separating them. Germline lookup yields CDR1 SGHTA and CDR2 FQGTGA. This CDR3 contains 13 residues. For the CDR3, the DNA is TGTGCCAGCAGCTTAATGGCAGGGGCTGAAGCTTTCTTT. Translating it yields CASSLMAGAEAFF. The full variable domain, rest sourced from reference TRBV7-3 and TRBJ1-1, is GAGVSQTPSNKVTEKGKYVELRCDPISGHTALYWYRQSLGQGPEFLIYFQGTGAADDSGLPNDRFFAVRPEGSVSTLKIQRTERGDSAVYLCASSLMAGAEAFFGQGTRLTVV.

The rearrangement links TRBV19 to TRBJ1-2, with 10 bases matching TRBD1. The CDR3 contains 13 residues. Germline V gives CDR1 LNHDA, CDR2 SQIVND (reference sequence). With 10 bases clipped from V and 4 bases from J, the junction kept 6 bases outside the gene matches. The CDR3 region is CATGTGAPYGYTF. As DNA, the CDR3 is TGTGCCACTGGGACAGGGGCACCCTATGGCTACACCTTC.

The chain links TRBV27 to TRBJ2-1; 13 bases fit TRBD2. Germline assignment: CDR1 MNHEY and CDR2 SMNVEV (reference sequence). V shed 8 bases, J shed 7 bases, and the junction held 8 bases outside the gene matches. The CDR3 length is 15 residues. Here the CDR3 DNA reads TGTGCCAGCGGTGGGGGGACTAGCGGGGTTAATGAGCAGTTCTTC. Protein sequence: CASGGGTSGVNEQFF.

This chain links TRBV4-1 with TRBJ2-1, with TRBD2 as a possible D gene (5 bases). Trimming left V 0 bases short and J 2 bases short, with 8 bases between. From germline, CDR1 is MGHRA and CDR2 YSYEKL. This CDR3 is 15 amino acids long. DNA of the CDR3: TGCGCCAGCAGCCAAGAAGCGGCGACCTACAATGAGCAGTTCTTC. Its protein product is CASSQEAATYNEQFF.

The chain joins TRBV4-1 to TRBJ2-7; 9 nucleotides line up with TRBD1. The CDR3 covers 16 residues. The trim removed 4 bases at V and 3 bases at J, leaving 10 bases unmatched. Germline V gives CDR1 MGHRA, CDR2 YSYEKL. The CDR3 loop reads CASSLDHGTGYYEQYF. As DNA, the CDR3 is TGCGCCAGCAGCCTCGACCACGGGACAGGGTACTACGAGCAGTACTTC.